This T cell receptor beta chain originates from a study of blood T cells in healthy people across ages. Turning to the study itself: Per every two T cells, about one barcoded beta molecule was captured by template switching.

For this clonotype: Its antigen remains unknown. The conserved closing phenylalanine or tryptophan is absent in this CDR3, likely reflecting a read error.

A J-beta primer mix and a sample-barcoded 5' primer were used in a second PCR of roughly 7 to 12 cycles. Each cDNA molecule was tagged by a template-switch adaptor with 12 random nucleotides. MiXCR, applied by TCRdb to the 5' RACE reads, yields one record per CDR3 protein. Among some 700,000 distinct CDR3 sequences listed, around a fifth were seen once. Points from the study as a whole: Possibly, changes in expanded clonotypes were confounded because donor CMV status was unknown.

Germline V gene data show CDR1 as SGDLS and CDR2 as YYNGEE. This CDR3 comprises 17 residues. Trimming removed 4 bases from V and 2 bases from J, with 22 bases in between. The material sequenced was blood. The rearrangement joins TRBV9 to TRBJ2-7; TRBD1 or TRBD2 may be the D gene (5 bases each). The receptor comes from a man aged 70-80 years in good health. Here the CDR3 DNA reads TGTGCCAGCAGCTCCACGCCTCCGGGACCTCCCCCCTACGAGCAGTACTCC. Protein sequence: CASSSTPPGPPPYEQYS.